The subject of this entry is one TCR beta chain. Its antigen is still unknown. The entry originates in a study of beta chain features in type 1 diabetes. Expressed TCRB transcripts got sequenced, as all isolated RNA was reverse transcribed. Repertoires were generated with immunoSEQ multiplex PCR, while TCRdb's copy carries only in-frame clones and drops some. The sample holds hundreds of thousands of clones, around an eighth seen once. Findings of the study overall: Researchers cautioned that cDNA sequencing could over-represent cells with high TCR expression. When Type 1 diabetes patients were examined, their TCRB CDR3s proved moderately but significantly shorter in all four CD4+ subsets. VDJ junctions in type 1 diabetes patients carried more deletions and fewer insertions.

CDR1 and CDR2 from the germline V gene are SGDLS and YYNGEE. The germline V and J ends were trimmed by 7 bases and 2 bases, with 15 bases remaining between them. The CDR3 contains 14 residues. Cells sorted by CD45RO/CCR7/CD25/CD127/CD95/CD27 comprised CD4+ naive, central memory, regulatory and stem cell-like memory cells. What was sequenced was naive CD4+ T cells from blood. V is TRBV9 and J is TRBJ1-2; TRBD1 might be the D (6 bases). The TCR was taken from a young man with type 1 diabetes. CDR3 loop: CASLGTGLNYGYTF. CDR3 DNA: TGTGCCAGCCTGGGAACAGGGCTAAACTATGGCTACACCTTC.